One sample yielded the 5 T cell receptor beta chains listed below, sequenced in a study of blood T cell repertoires in COVID-19. This table comes from immunoSEQ multiplex PCR, and its TCRdb copy is limited to in-frame clones, with some not included. Of 300,000 or so clones listed, about 92% are singletons. The sequenced sample was PBMCs or T cells enriched from blood (not recorded which). The receptors were sampled from a man aged 60 to 75 who had recovered from COVID-19.

The chain carries TRBV9 and TRBJ1-1, with unresolved D. The ends were cut back, 0 bases at V and 3 bases at J, with 6 bases in the middle. CDR1 and CDR2 from the germline V gene are SGDLS and YYNGEE. CDR3 length: 13 amino acids. CDR3 sequence: CASSVAPDTEAFF. CDR3 sequence (DNA): TGTGCCAGCAGCGTAGCTCCGGACACTGAAGCTTTCTTT.

The chain uses TRBV19 and TRBJ1-1; tentative D call: TRBD1 (5 bases). The V gene's germline CDR1 is LNHDA and CDR2 SQIVND (reference sequence). The CDR3 spans 13 residues. V shed 11 bases and J shed 5 bases, with 18 bases lying between them. The CDR3 sequence: CASSRGGGTEAFF. DNA of the CDR3: TGTGCCTCATCCCGGGGGGGTGGGACTGAAGCTTTCTTT.

The chain has TRBV28 and TRBJ2-7, with TRBD1 matching over 7 bases. The germline gives CDR1 MDHEN, CDR2 SYDVKM. The CDR3 sequence is 15 residues long. V shed 3 bases, J shed 2 bases, and the junction held 7 bases outside the gene matches. Here the CDR3 DNA reads TGTGCCAGCAGTTTCTCCTTCGGGACAGCCTACGAGCAGTACTTC. Translated: CASSFSFGTAYEQYF.

This clone was found a few times. DNA for the CDR3: TGTGCCAGCAGCCAAGATACCGGACTAGCGGGAGGTAGTTACAATGAGCAGTTCTTC. It is translated as CASSQDTGLAGGSYNEQFF. The gene calls are TRBV3-1 (or the pseudogene TRBV3-2) and TRBJ2-1, with 14 nucleotides matching TRBD2. Germline loops: CDR1 LGHDT, CDR2 YNNKEL (reference sequence). The CDR3 runs 19 residues. J lost 4 bases, V lost 0 bases, and 8 bases had no gene match.

The chain carries TRBV29-1 and TRBJ1-1, with D maybe TRBD1 (6 bases). Trimming shortened V by 7 bases and J by 1 base, and 16 bases separated the two germline ends. CDR3 length: 14 residues. Per the germline V gene, CDR1 is SQVTM and CDR2 is ANQGSEA. CDR3 DNA: TGCAGCGGTGGAGGGGGAGGGGGGAACACTGAAGCTTTCTTT. Translating it yields CSGGGGGGNTEAFF. The variable domain in full, with the rest retrieved from reference TRBV29-1 and TRBJ1-1, is SAVISQKPSRDICQRGTSLTIQCQVDSQVTMMFWYRQQPGQSLTLIATANQGSEATYESGFVIDKFPISRPNLTFSTLTVSNMSPEDSSIYLCSGGGGGGNTEAFFGQGTRLTVV.